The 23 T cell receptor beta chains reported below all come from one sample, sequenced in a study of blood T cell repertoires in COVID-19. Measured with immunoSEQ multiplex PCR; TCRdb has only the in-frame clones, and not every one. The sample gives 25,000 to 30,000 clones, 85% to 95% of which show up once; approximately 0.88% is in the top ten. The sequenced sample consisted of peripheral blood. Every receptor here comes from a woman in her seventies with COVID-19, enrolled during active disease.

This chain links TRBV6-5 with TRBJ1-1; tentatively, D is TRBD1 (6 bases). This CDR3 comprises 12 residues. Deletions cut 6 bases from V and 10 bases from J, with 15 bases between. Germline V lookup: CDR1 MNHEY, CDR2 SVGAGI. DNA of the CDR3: TGTGCCAGCAGACGAACAGGGATGGGAGCTTTCTTT. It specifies CASRRTGMGAFF.

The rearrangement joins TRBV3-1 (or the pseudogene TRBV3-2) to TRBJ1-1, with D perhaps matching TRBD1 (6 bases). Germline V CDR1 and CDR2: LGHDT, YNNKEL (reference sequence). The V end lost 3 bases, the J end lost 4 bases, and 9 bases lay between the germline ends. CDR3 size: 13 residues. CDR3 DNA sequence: TGTGCCAGCAGCCAGGGCAGGGGCACTGAAGCTTTCTTT. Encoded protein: CASSQGRGTEAFF.

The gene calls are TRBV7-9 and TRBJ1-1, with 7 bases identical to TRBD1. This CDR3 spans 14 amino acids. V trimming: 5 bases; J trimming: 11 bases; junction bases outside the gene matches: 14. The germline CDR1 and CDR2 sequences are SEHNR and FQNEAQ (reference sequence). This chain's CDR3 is CASSPQGQRPSAFF. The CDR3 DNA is TGTGCCAGCAGCCCTCAGGGACAGCGACCAAGTGCTTTCTTT.

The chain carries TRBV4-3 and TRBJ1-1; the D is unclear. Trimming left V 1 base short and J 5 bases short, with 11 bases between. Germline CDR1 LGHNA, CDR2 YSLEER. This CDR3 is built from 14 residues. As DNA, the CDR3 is TGCGCCAGCAGCCAAGTAGCGTCTGGGACTGAAGCTTTCTTT. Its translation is CASSQVASGTEAFF.

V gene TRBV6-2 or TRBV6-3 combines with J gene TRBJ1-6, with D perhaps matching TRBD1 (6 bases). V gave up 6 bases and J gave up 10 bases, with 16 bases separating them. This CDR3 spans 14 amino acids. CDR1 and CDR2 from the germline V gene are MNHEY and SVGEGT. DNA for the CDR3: TGTGCCAGCAGCTCCCAGGGGACGCACTCACCCCTCCACTTT. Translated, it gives CASSSQGTHSPLHF.

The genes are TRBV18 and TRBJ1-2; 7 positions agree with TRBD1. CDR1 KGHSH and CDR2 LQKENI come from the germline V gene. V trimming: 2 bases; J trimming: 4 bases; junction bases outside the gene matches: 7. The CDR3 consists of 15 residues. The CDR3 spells CASSPSLDRTYGYTF. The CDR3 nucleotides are TGTGCCAGCTCACCATCCTTGGACAGGACCTATGGCTACACCTTC.

DNA for the CDR3: TGTGCCAGCAGCCAAGATGGCAGCGGGATGTACAATGAGCAGTTCTTC. Encoded protein: CASSQDGSGMYNEQFF. This rearrangement joins TRBV3-1 (or the pseudogene TRBV3-2) to TRBJ2-1, with TRBD2 identical over 7 bases. Germline V gene data show CDR1 as LGHDT and CDR2 as YNNKEL (reference sequence). With 0 bases clipped from V and 4 bases from J, the junction kept 6 bases outside the gene matches. This CDR3 contains 16 residues.

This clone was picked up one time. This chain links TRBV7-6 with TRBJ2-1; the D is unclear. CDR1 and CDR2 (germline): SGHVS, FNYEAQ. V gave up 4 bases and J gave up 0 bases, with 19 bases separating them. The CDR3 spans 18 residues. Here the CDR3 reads CASSSSPYAKSSYNEQFF. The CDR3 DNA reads TGTGCCAGCAGCTCTTCTCCCTATGCGAAGAGCTCCTACAATGAGCAGTTCTTC.

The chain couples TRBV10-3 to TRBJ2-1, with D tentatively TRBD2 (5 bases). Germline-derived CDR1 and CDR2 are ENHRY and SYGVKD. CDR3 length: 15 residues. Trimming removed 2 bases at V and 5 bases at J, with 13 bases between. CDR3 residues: CAISELTRGNNEQFF. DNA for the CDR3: TGTGCCATCAGTGAGCTTACAAGAGGGAACAATGAGCAGTTCTTC.

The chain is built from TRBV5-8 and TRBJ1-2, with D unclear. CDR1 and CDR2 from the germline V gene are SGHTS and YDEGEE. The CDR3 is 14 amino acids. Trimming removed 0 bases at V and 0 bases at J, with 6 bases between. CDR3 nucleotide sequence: TGTGCCAGCAGCTTGGCAGGTTCTAACTATGGCTACACCTTC. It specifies CASSLAGSNYGYTF.

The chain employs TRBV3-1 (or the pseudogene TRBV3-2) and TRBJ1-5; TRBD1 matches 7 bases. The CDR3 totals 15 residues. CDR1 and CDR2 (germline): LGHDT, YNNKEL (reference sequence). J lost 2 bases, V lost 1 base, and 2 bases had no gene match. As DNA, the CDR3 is TGTGCCAGCAGCCAAGGCCAGGGGGGCAATCAGCCCCAGCATTTT. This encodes CASSQGQGGNQPQHF.

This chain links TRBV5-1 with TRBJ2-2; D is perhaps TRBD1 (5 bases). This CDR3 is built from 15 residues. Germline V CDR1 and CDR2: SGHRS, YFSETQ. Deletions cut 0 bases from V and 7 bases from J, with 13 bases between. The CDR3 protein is CASSLGSGNGGELFF. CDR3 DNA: TGCGCCAGCAGCTTGGGGTCAGGGAACGGCGGGGAGCTGTTTTTT.

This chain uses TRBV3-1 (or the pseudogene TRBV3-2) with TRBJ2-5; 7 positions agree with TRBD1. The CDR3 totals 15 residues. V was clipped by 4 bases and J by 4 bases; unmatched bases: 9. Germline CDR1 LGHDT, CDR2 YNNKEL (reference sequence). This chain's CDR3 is CASSPATGSRETQYF. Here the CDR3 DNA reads TGTGCCAGCAGCCCAGCGACAGGGTCGAGAGAGACCCAGTACTTC.

The CDR3 here is CASSPTGPGGYGYTF. CDR3 in DNA: TGTGCCAGCAGCCCGACAGGTCCTGGCGGCTATGGCTACACCTTC. V gene TRBV3-1 (or the pseudogene TRBV3-2) combines with J gene TRBJ1-2; maybe TRBD1 (6 bases). V was pared by 4 bases and J by 4 bases, with 16 bases between. This CDR3 contains 15 residues. Germline V gene data show CDR1 as LGHDT and CDR2 as YNNKEL (reference sequence).

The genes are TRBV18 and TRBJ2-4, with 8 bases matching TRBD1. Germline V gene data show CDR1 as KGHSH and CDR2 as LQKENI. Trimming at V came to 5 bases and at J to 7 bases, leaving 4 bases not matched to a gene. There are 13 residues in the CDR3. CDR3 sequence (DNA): TGTGCCAGCTCAGGACAGGGTGTCAACATTCAGTACTTC. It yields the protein CASSGQGVNIQYF.

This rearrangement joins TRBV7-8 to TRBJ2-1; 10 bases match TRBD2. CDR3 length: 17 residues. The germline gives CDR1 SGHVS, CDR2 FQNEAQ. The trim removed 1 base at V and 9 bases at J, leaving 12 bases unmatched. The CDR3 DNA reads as TGTGCCAGCAGCTTAGGGGGATCTAGCGGGAGAAGGGGTGAGCAGTTCTTC. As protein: CASSLGGSSGRRGEQFF.

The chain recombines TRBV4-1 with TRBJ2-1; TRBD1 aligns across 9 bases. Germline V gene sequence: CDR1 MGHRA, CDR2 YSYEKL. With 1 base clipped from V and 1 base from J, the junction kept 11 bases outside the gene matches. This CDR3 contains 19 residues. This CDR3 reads CASSQGGQGRVWSYNEQFF. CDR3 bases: TGCGCCAGCAGCCAAGGGGGACAGGGTCGGGTCTGGTCCTACAATGAGCAGTTCTTC.

DNA for the CDR3: TGTGCCAGCAGCTACGGACTAGCGGGAGTAGATACGCAGTATTTT. Encoded protein: CASSYGLAGVDTQYF. V and J are TRBV9 and TRBJ2-3; 13 bases fit TRBD2. There are 15 residues in the CDR3. Germline V lookup: CDR1 SGDLS, CDR2 YYNGEE. The trim removed 4 bases at V and 5 bases at J, leaving 4 bases unmatched.

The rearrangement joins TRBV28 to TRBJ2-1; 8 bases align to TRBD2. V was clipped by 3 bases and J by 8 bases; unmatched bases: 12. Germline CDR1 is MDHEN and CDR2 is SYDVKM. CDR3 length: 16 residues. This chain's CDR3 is CASSFKVLAGWDEQFF. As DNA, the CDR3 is TGTGCCAGCAGTTTTAAAGTCCTAGCGGGTTGGGATGAGCAGTTCTTC.

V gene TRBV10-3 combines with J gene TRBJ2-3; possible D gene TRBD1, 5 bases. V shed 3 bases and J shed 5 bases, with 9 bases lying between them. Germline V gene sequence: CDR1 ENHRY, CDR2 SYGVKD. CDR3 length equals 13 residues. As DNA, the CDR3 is TGTGCCATCAGTGATGGGGCCGGAGATACGCAGTATTTT. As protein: CAISDGAGDTQYF.

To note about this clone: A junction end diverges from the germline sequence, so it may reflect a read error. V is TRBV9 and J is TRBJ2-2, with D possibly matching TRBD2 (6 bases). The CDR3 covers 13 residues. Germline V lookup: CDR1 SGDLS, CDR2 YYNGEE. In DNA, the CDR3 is TGTGCCAGCAGGGTAGCGGACACCGGGGAGCTGTTTTTT. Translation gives CASRVADTGELFF.

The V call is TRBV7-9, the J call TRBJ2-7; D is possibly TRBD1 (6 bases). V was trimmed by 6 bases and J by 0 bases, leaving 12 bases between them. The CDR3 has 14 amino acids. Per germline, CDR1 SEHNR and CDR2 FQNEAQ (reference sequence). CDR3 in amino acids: CASRTDRDSYEQYF. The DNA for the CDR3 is TGTGCCAGCAGAACGGACAGAGACTCCTACGAGCAGTACTTC.

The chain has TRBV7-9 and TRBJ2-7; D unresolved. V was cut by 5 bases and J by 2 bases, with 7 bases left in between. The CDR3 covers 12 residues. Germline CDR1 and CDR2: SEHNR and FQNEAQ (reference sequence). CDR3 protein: CASSGQTYEQYF. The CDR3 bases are TGTGCCAGCAGCGGTCAGACCTACGAGCAGTACTTC.